This T cell receptor beta chain was documented in a study of T cell repertoires in cytomegalovirus infection (dated by TCRdb to between 2019 and 2020). Concerning the study at large: Alongside well-studied HLA-B-restricted epitopes, the peptide stimulations were aimed at recently identified HLA-C-restricted CMV epitopes, whose presentation resists viral immunomodulation. Donor HLA type was relevant to the analysis, because carriage of CMV infection together with the matching HLA type was indicated by public TCR beta signatures. Results the study describes overall, beyond this receptor: In the ex vivo response, HLA-C-restricted CMV-specific TCR beta clonotypes were dominant, and in two of eight donors the single most frequent clonotype came from this HLA-C-restricted group. Cumulative frequency of public TCR beta family members discriminated carriers of CMV infection plus the relevant HLA type in this cohort and an independent approximately 340-donor cohort.

The sample's treatment or condition label is to be understood as: in vitro stimulation with specific CMV peptide epitopes to enrich CMV-specific T cells. This clonotype has only a few counts. The antigen it recognizes is unknown. The sample holds no much larger clone one base away, and base qualities are not on file. Sequencing took place on an Illumina HiSeq 1500. Clones were called with MiXCR by TCRdb after fastp trimmed the public reads at Q25, and only in-frame beta chains were retained. CDR3 protein duplicates are merged, each entry listing the most common genes and DNA. The sample table contains roughly 990,000 distinct CDR3 sequences; only one count was recorded for around 32% of them. About 14% of the sample is taken by the ten largest. Material: cultured CD8+ T cells from PBMCs, obtained from culture after CMV antigen stimulation. This clonotype was sampled from a human donor in good health (CMV status not recorded). Some clones in this sample may be carry-over from other donors' samples.

The CDR3 protein sequence reads: CASSFDVPGYTF. The sequenced DNA is TGTGCCAGCAGCTTCGACGTTCCCGGCTACACCTTC. Here the chain combines TRBV13 and TRBJ1-2; no D gene call is confident. The CDR3, cysteine through phenylalanine, is 12 amino acids long. Only the CDR3 part of the read is kept: 36 bases, read in frame from the first base. Looking up the germline V gene (reference sequence) yields CDR1 PRHDT and CDR2 FYEKMQ. V is pared back by 3 bases and J by 8 bases, with 10 bases lying between the germline termini.